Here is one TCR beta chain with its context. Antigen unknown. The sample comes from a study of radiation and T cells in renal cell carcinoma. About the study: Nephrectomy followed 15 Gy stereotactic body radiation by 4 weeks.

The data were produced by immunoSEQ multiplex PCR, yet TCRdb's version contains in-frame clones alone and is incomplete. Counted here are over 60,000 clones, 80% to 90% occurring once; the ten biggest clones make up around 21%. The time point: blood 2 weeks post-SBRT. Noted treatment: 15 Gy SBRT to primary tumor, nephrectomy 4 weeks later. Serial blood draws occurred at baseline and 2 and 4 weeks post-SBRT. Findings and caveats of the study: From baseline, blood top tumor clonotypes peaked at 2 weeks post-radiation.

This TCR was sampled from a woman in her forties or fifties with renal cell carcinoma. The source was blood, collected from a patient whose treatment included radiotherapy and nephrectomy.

Here the CDR3 reads CASSLFGDGVSYEQYF. As DNA, the CDR3 is TGTGCCAGCAGCTTGTTTGGGGACGGAGTTTCCTACGAGCAGTACTTC. V and J are TRBV5-4 and TRBJ2-7, with D perhaps assigned TRBD1 or TRBD2 (5 bases each). CDR1 is SGHNT and CDR2 is YYREEE in the germline V gene (reference sequence). V was trimmed by 1 base and J by 1 base, leaving 15 bases between them. The CDR3 covers 16 residues. The full variable domain, rest sourced from reference TRBV5-4 and TRBJ2-7, is ETGVTQSPTHLIKTRGQQVTLRCSSQSGHNTVSWYQQALGQGPQFIFQYYREEENGRGNFPPRFSGLQFPNYSSELNVNALELDDSALYLCASSLFGDGVSYEQYFGPGTRLTVT.